This TCR beta chain was obtained from a study of read filtering for tumor transcriptome and immune sequencing. The library was built from about 400 ng RNA with molecular barcoded adaptors for alpha/delta and beta/gamma chains. Via MiXCR, TCRdb re-called the reads, giving one row per CDR3 protein. Of some 38,000 distinct CDR3 sequences in the sample, 14% are singletons; the top ten hold less than 9%. Many counts were recorded for this clonotype. The CDR3 length is 12 residues. The ends were cut back, 5 bases at V and 2 bases at J, with 7 bases in the middle. Germline V CDR1 and CDR2: MNHNS, SASEGT. The chain couples TRBV6-1 to TRBJ2-7; D remains unclear. The origin of this receptor is a donor over 35 with multiple myeloma. Sequenced material: a population of CD138-negative cells sorted from bone marrow. This CDR3 reads CASSKLTYEQYF. CDR3 coding DNA: TGTGCCAGCAGTAAACTCACCTACGAGCAGTACTTC.